These 19 T cell receptor beta chains originate from one sample sequenced in a study of blood T cell repertoires in COVID-19. Repertoires were generated with immunoSEQ multiplex PCR, while TCRdb's copy carries only in-frame clones and drops some. Here the sample spans about 220,000 clones, around 86% being singletons. The material sequenced was PBMCs or T cells enriched from blood (not recorded which). These receptors were obtained from a woman in her thirties or forties with acute COVID-19.

The chain combines TRBV24-1 with TRBJ1-4; possible D gene TRBD1, 6 bases. The V gene lost 7 bases and the J gene lost 8 bases, with 22 bases spanning the gap. Germline assignment: CDR1 KGHDR and CDR2 SFDVKD. The CDR3 has 16 residues. CDR3 in DNA: TGTGCCACCAGGATAAGAGGGGGGAGGGTCTGGGAAAAACTGTTTTTT. This gives the protein CATRIRGGRVWEKLFF.

The chain employs TRBV18 and TRBJ2-1; maybe TRBD1 (6 bases). Trimming removed 3 bases from V and 5 bases from J, with 17 bases in between. Germline CDR1 KGHSH, CDR2 LQKENI. This CDR3 has 16 amino acids. CDR3 nucleotide sequence: TGTGCCAGCTCACCCATCAACACAGGGCTTGACAATGAGCAGTTCTTC. Amino acid sequence: CASSPINTGLDNEQFF.

The J gene is TRBJ2-7, the V gene TRBV6-1, with D maybe TRBD2 (6 bases). The CDR3 covers 14 residues. Germline V gene sequence: CDR1 MNHNS, CDR2 SASEGT. Trimming took off 2 bases at V and 2 bases at J, with 10 bases between the two ends. The CDR3 protein is CASSESRGTYEQYF. The CDR3 DNA sequence: TGTGCCAGCAGTGAATCCCGGGGGACCTACGAGCAGTACTTC.

This clone was seen just once. This chain links TRBV7-2 with TRBJ1-2, with a possible D match to TRBD1 (6 bases). Germline V gene sequence: CDR1 SGHTA, CDR2 FQGNSA. CDR3 size: 15 residues. V lost 5 bases and J lost 5, with 18 bases in between. CDR3 amino acids: CASSPNSGAPYGYTF. The CDR3 nucleotides read TGTGCCAGCAGCCCTAATTCAGGGGCCCCTTATGGCTACACCTTC.

This chain joins TRBV5-1 and TRBJ1-5; 10 nucleotides align to TRBD1. The germline CDR1 and CDR2 sequences are SGHRS and YFSETQ. Trimming cost V 4 bases and J 4 bases; bases outside gene matches: 5. This CDR3 contains 15 residues. This CDR3 is CASSLGQGLNQPQHF. The DNA for the CDR3 is TGCGCCAGCAGCCTGGGACAGGGGCTTAATCAGCCCCAGCATTTT.

The chain couples TRBV5-1 to TRBJ1-1, with TRBD1 as a possible D gene (6 bases). V was trimmed by 3 bases and J by 1 base, leaving 13 bases between them. CDR1 is SGHRS, CDR2 YFSETQ, per germline. The CDR3 consists of 15 residues. The CDR3: CASSSLKQGNTEAFF. Here the CDR3 DNA reads TGCGCCAGCAGCTCTCTAAAACAGGGGAACACTGAAGCTTTCTTT.

This rearrangement joins TRBV10-2 to TRBJ1-4; TRBD1 might be the D (5 bases). Germline V gene sequence: CDR1 WSHSY, CDR2 SAAADI. The CDR3 has 14 amino acids. Trimming removed 4 bases at V and 8 bases at J, with 14 bases between. The DNA of the CDR3 is TGCGCCAGCAGTGGGGGCCCCGGGTGGGAAAAACTGTTTTTT. Translated: CASSGGPGWEKLFF.

This chain joins TRBV9 and TRBJ2-1, with 10 bases identical to TRBD2. Losses at the gene ends were 4 bases for V and 0 bases for J; bases not matched to a gene: 13. The CDR3 sequence is 19 residues long. Germline V CDR1 and CDR2: SGDLS, YYNGEE. Here the CDR3 DNA reads TGTGCCAGCAGCCCGATCGGGCTAGCGGGGGAGCGCTCCTACAATGAGCAGTTCTTC. It yields the protein CASSPIGLAGERSYNEQFF.

This chain connects TRBV19 to TRBJ1-3; 7 nucleotides line up with TRBD1. Germline V gene data show CDR1 as LNHDA and CDR2 as SQIVND (reference sequence). The J segment lost 0 bases and the V segment lost 3 bases, leaving 11 bases of the junction unmatched. This CDR3 comprises 18 residues. Here the CDR3 reads CASSITSGGTHSGNTIYF. The CDR3 DNA reads as TGTGCCAGTAGTATTACCTCAGGGGGGACCCACTCTGGAAACACCATATATTTT.

The chain uses TRBV6-5 and TRBJ1-2; D is perhaps TRBD1 (5 bases). V was trimmed by 0 bases and J by 2 bases, leaving 13 bases between them. CDR1 and CDR2 from the germline V gene are MNHEY and SVGAGI. This CDR3 is built from 16 residues. CDR3 coding DNA: TGTGCCAGCAGTTACTCCGCGCAGGGTGGGAACTATGGCTACACCTTC. This codes for CASSYSAQGGNYGYTF.

The chain recombines TRBV27 with TRBJ2-7; 11 nucleotides agree with TRBD2. Looked up from germline, CDR1 is MNHEY and CDR2 is SMNVEV (reference sequence). This CDR3 has 16 residues. Losses at the gene ends were 1 base for V and 6 bases for J; bases not matched to a gene: 8. CDR3 bases: TGTGCCAGCAGTTTATTGTCTAGCGGGGGGCCCCTCGAGCAGTACTTC. It encodes CASSLLSSGGPLEQYF.

This clone was observed a few times. The rearrangement links TRBV25-1 to TRBJ1-1, with D possibly matching TRBD1 (5 bases). Deletions cut 3 bases from V and 2 bases from J, with 7 bases between. The CDR3 length is 13 residues. Germline V lookup: CDR1 MGHDK, CDR2 SYGVNS. CDR3 nucleotide sequence: TGTGCCAGCAGTGACCAGGGTAACACTGAAGCTTTCTTT. Amino acid sequence: CASSDQGNTEAFF. The entire variable domain, with the rest obtained from reference TRBV25-1 and TRBJ1-1, is as follows: EADIYQTPRYLVIGTGKKITLECSQTMGHDKMYWYQQDPGMELHLIHYSYGVNSTEKGDLSSESTVSRIRTEHFPLTLESARPSHTSQYLCASSDQGNTEAFFGQGTRLTVV.

This clone came up a few times. V is TRBV19 and J is TRBJ2-7, with TRBD1 matching 12 bases. The CDR3 is 16 residues long. Germline V gives CDR1 LNHDA, CDR2 SQIVND (reference sequence). V shed 5 bases and J 7 bases; nucleotides not matched to a gene: 12. The CDR3 sequence is CASSVPRDRGHEEQYF. Here the CDR3 DNA reads TGTGCCAGTAGTGTTCCCCGGGACAGGGGGCATGAAGAGCAGTACTTC.

The rearrangement links TRBV10-2 to TRBJ1-1; a weak D match, TRBD1 (6 bases). The length of the CDR3 is 15 residues. The germline V gene encodes CDR1 WSHSY and CDR2 SAAADI. Trimming removed 8 bases from V and 5 bases from J, with 21 bases in between. The CDR3 loop reads CASLNEGGGGTEAFF. In nucleotides, the CDR3 is TGCGCCAGCCTTAATGAAGGAGGGGGAGGGACTGAAGCTTTCTTT.

The chain is built from TRBV19 and TRBJ2-1; 7 bases line up with TRBD1. V was pared by 5 bases and J by 6 bases, with 7 bases of the junction left unmatched. CDR3 length equals 14 residues. The germline V gene encodes CDR1 LNHDA and CDR2 SQIVND (reference sequence). CDR3 sequence (DNA): TGTGCCAGTAGTGGGCAGGGGGTGGGCAATGAGCAGTTCTTC. Protein sequence: CASSGQGVGNEQFF.

Worth noting for this clone: The junction and the germline gene differ at one end; a read error may be behind it. The chain has TRBV7-7 and TRBJ2-2; D unclear. The CDR3 is made up of 14 amino acids. The germline V gene has CDR1 SSHAT and CDR2 FNYEAQ (reference sequence). CDR3 protein: CASSFGTNTGELFF. The CDR3 nucleotides read TGTGCTAGCAGCTTTGGCACGAACACCGGGGAGCTGTTTTTT.

The rearrangement links TRBV7-9 to TRBJ2-5, with D possibly being TRBD1 (5 bases). The CDR3 is 13 residues long. Trimming took 0 bases from V and 7 from J, leaving 9 bases between them. CDR1 SEHNR and CDR2 FQNEAQ come from the germline V gene (reference sequence). This chain's CDR3 is CASSLAQGGTQYF. The CDR3, as DNA: TGTGCCAGCAGCTTAGCGCAGGGCGGGACCCAGTACTTC.

The rearrangement uses TRBV12-5 and TRBJ1-4; possible D gene TRBD1, 5 bases. The CDR3 covers 14 residues. Germline V gene sequence: CDR1 LGHNT, CDR2 FRNRAP. Trimming shortened V by 6 bases and J by 3 bases, and 11 bases separated the two germline ends. The CDR3 coding sequence is TGTGCTAGTGGGGAGGGGCACGCTAATGAAAAACTGTTTTTT. Amino acid sequence: CASGEGHANEKLFF.

This clone appeared a single time. V gene TRBV6-2 or TRBV6-3 combines with J gene TRBJ1-1, with D hard to call. In germline, CDR1 is MNHEY, CDR2 SVGEGT. CDR3 size: 15 residues. V lost 4 bases to trimming and J lost 0 bases, with 12 bases between them. CDR3 protein: CASSSSGGVNTEAFF. The CDR3 nucleotides read TGTGCCAGCAGTTCCTCCGGCGGGGTGAACACTGAAGCTTTCTTT.